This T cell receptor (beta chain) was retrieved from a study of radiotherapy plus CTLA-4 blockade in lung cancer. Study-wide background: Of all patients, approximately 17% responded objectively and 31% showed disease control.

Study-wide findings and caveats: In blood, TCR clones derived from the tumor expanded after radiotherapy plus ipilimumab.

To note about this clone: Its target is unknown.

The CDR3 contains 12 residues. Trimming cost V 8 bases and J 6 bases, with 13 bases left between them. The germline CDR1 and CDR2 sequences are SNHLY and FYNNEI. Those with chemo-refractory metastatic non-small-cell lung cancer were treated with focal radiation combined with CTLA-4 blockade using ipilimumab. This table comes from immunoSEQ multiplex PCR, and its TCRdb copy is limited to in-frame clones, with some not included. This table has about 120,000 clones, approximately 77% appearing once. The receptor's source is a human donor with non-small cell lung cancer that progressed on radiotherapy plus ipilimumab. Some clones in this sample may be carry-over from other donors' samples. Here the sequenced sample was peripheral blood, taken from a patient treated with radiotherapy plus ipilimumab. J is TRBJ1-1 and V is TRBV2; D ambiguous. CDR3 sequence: CASRVFNAEAFF. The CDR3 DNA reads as TGTGCCAGCCGGGTTTTCAACGCTGAAGCTTTCTTT.